The 29 T cell receptor beta chains given below trace back to one sample, sequenced in a study of cytomegalovirus exposure and HLA in healthy donors. Both 60 Vbeta primers and 13 Jbeta primers went into the PCR. Sequencing was performed with immunoSEQ multiplex PCR; in TCRdb, only in-frame clones are kept and a portion is missing. The sample holds 150,000 to 200,000 clones, roughly 76% seen once. The sequencing input was PBMCs. The source is a woman under 30 in good health and CMV-seropositive.

The chain carries TRBV5-6 and TRBJ2-1; D is ambiguous. The CDR3 is 14 amino acids. Germline V gives CDR1 SGHDT, CDR2 YYEEEE. V shed 0 bases and J shed 5 bases, with 9 bases lying between them. The CDR3 reads CASSLVAVNNEQFF. DNA of the CDR3: TGTGCCAGCAGCTTGGTTGCGGTAAACAATGAGCAGTTCTTC.

This clone was counted a single time. The chain couples TRBV10-3 to TRBJ2-7, with D maybe TRBD1 (5 bases). The CDR3 spans 14 residues. Germline assignment: CDR1 ENHRY and CDR2 SYGVKD. V lost 3 bases, J lost 2 bases, and 11 bases lay in between. The CDR3 loop is CAISERGQPYEQYF. CDR3 DNA: TGTGCCATCAGTGAAAGGGGCCAGCCCTACGAGCAGTACTTC.

A word on this clone: One end of the junction varies from germline; a read error may be responsible. As DNA, the CDR3 is TGTGCCAGCATCCAAAACTCTGGGGCCAACGGCCTGACTTTC. This codes for CASIQNSGANGLTF. The rearrangement uses TRBV2 and TRBJ2-6; D might be TRBD1 (5 bases). Germline CDR1 reads SNHLY; CDR2 reads FYNNEI. The CDR3 totals 14 residues.

This clone was detected only a few times. The chain recombines TRBV6-1 with TRBJ1-1, with a tentative D call TRBD1 (6 bases). The CDR3 has 13 amino acids. Trimming took 6 bases from V and 1 from J, leaving 9 bases between them. The V gene's germline CDR1 is MNHNS and CDR2 SASEGT. The CDR3, as DNA: TGTGCCAGCAGCCAGGGACAGAACACTGAAGCTTTCTTT. This gives the protein CASSQGQNTEAFF.

The chain employs TRBV19 and TRBJ2-7, with a possible D match to TRBD1 (6 bases). The ends were cut back, 1 base at V and 5 bases at J, with 12 bases in the middle. This CDR3 region has 14 residues. Germline CDR1 and CDR2: LNHDA and SQIVND (reference sequence). The CDR3 spells CASSIGAGEDEQYF. In DNA, the CDR3 is TGTGCCAGTAGTATAGGGGCAGGGGAAGACGAGCAGTACTTC. The full variable domain, with the rest looked up from reference TRBV19 and TRBJ2-7, is DGGITQSPKYLFRKEGQNVTLSCEQNLNHDAMYWYRQDPGQGLRLIYYSQIVNDFQKGDIAEGYSVSREKKESFPLTVTSAQKNPTAFYLCASSIGAGEDEQYFGPGTRLTVT.

The gene calls are TRBV19 and TRBJ1-5, with D uncertain. The germline V gene has CDR1 LNHDA and CDR2 SQIVND (reference sequence). This CDR3 has 19 residues. V was cut by 6 bases and J by 0 bases, with 24 bases left in between. CDR3 in amino acids: CASSYGIKNHIHSNQPQHF. The CDR3 DNA sequence: TGTGCCAGTAGCTATGGTATCAAAAATCATATCCATAGCAATCAGCCCCAGCATTTT.

This chain joins TRBV7-2 and TRBJ2-6, with D perhaps TRBD1 (5 bases). Germline loops: CDR1 SGHTA, CDR2 FQGNSA. The CDR3 runs to 16 residues. Trimming removed 1 base at V and 2 bases at J, with 9 bases between. This CDR3 reads CASSLDRNTGANVLTF. DNA of the CDR3: TGTGCCAGCAGCTTAGACAGGAACACTGGGGCCAACGTCCTGACTTTC.

The chain is built from TRBV7-2 and TRBJ1-1; D uncertain. Per the germline V gene, CDR1 is SGHTA and CDR2 is FQGNSA. The CDR3 spans 14 residues. The germline V and J ends were trimmed by 5 bases and 7 bases, with 17 bases remaining between them. CDR3 sequence reads: CASSPSGRSDEAFF. The CDR3 DNA reads TGTGCCAGCAGCCCCAGCGGACGATCGGATGAAGCTTTCTTT.

This CDR3 is CASTRRDRDFSGANVLTF. The CDR3 DNA reads TGTGCCAGCACCCGCCGGGACAGGGACTTTTCTGGGGCCAACGTCCTGACTTTC. This chain joins TRBV5-6 and TRBJ2-6; 9 nucleotides align to TRBD1. The length of the CDR3 is 18 residues. Germline V CDR1 and CDR2: SGHDT, YYEEEE. Trimming at V came to 6 bases and at J to 1 base, leaving 11 bases not matched to a gene.

The J gene is TRBJ2-4, the V gene TRBV2; 7 bases align to TRBD2. This CDR3 region has 15 residues. V shed 2 bases, J shed 2 bases, and the junction held 3 bases outside the gene matches. Germline V gene lookup returns CDR1 SNHLY and CDR2 FYNNEI. The DNA of the CDR3 is TGTGCCAGCAGTGAATGGGAGGGTTCCAAAAACATTCAGTACTTC. Its protein is CASSEWEGSKNIQYF.

V usage is TRBV6-1 and J usage is TRBJ1-6, with D unresolved. Between the trimmed V and J ends, which lost 3 bases and 7 bases, there was a span of 7 bases. Germline V CDR1 and CDR2: MNHNS, SASEGT. The CDR3 contains 13 residues. DNA of the CDR3: TGTGCCAGCAGTGATGGAGGGAATTCACCCCTCCACTTT. Translated, it gives CASSDGGNSPLHF.

The CDR3 DNA reads TGTGCCATCACTCCCGCATTCTATGGAAACACCATATATTTT. Protein product: CAITPAFYGNTIYF. The V gene is TRBV10-3, the J gene TRBJ1-3; D not certain. The V end was cut by 7 bases, the J end by 3 bases, with 13 bases between. The CDR3 totals 14 residues. Germline lookup yields CDR1 ENHRY and CDR2 SYGVKD.

In DNA, the CDR3 is TGTGCCAGCAGTTTATCCCCTGGGCAGGGCGCGAGAGGCTACACCTTC. As protein: CASSLSPGQGARGYTF. The chain links TRBV28 to TRBJ1-2; the D gene is possibly TRBD1 (5 bases). Trimming stripped 1 base from V and 8 bases from J, with 20 bases between. CDR1 is MDHEN, CDR2 SYDVKM, per germline. CDR3 length: 16 amino acids.

This chain uses TRBV7-2 with TRBJ2-7; 8 bases match TRBD2. The length of the CDR3 is 15 residues. Germline CDR1 is SGHTA and CDR2 is FQGNSA. J lost 6 bases, V lost 1 base, and 8 bases had no gene match. CDR3 DNA: TGTGCCAGCAGCTTAGTGGGACTAGGGGCGTCCGAGCAGTACTTC. Translation: CASSLVGLGASEQYF. Combining the CDR3 with reference TRBV7-2 and TRBJ2-7 gives the whole variable domain GAGVSQSPSNKVTEKGKDVELRCDPISGHTALYWYRQSLGQGLEFLIYFQGNSAPDKSGLPSDRFSAERTGGSVSTLTIQRTQQEDSAVYLCASSLVGLGASEQYFGPGTRLTVT.

This clone was seen more than once but under ten times. Here the CDR3 DNA reads TGTGCCACTCACGGAGGGGTGGGTTTCACAGATACGCAGTATTTT. It codes for CATHGGVGFTDTQYF. The J gene is TRBJ2-3, the V gene TRBV2; possible D gene TRBD2, 6 bases. The V end was cut by 10 bases, the J end by 2 bases, with 19 bases between. The CDR3 runs 15 residues. Germline V gene sequence: CDR1 SNHLY, CDR2 FYNNEI. The entire variable domain, with the rest obtained from reference TRBV2 and TRBJ2-3, is as follows: EPEVTQTPSHQVTQMGQEVILRCVPISNHLYFYWYRQILGQKVEFLVSFYNNEISEKSEIFDDQFSVERPDGSNFTLKIRSTKLEDSAMYFCATHGGVGFTDTQYFGPGTRLTVL.

The V and J genes are TRBV5-6 and TRBJ2-2, with 7 bases matching TRBD1. The ends lost 4 bases at V and 5 bases at J; junction bases unmatched: 8. CDR1 is SGHDT, CDR2 YYEEEE, per germline. This CDR3 is 15 amino acids long. The CDR3 loop reads CASSNRGRRTGELFF. In DNA form, the CDR3 reads TGTGCCAGCAGCAATAGGGGGCGCCGGACCGGGGAGCTGTTTTTT.

The chain carries TRBV15 and TRBJ2-2; 14 bases match TRBD2. The V and J ends lost 4 bases and 1 base, in that order; junction bases with no gene match: 8. The germline V gene has CDR1 LNHNV and CDR2 YYDKDF (reference sequence). CDR3 length: 19 amino acids. CDR3 nucleotide sequence: TGTGCCACCAGCACCCCAGGGACTAGCGGGGGCCGGAACACCGGGGAGCTGTTTTTT. Its translation: CATSTPGTSGGRNTGELFF. The full variable domain, its missing parts supplied by reference TRBV15 and TRBJ2-2, is DAMVIQNPRYQVTQFGKPVTLSCSQTLNHNVMYWYQQKSSQAPKLLFHYYDKDFNNEADTPDNFQSRRPNTSFCFLDIRSPGLGDTAMYLCATSTPGTSGGRNTGELFFGEGSRLTVL.

The chain uses TRBV27 and TRBJ2-5; D is ambiguous. CDR3 length: 13 residues. In germline, CDR1 is MNHEY, CDR2 SMNVEV (reference sequence). The germline V and J ends were trimmed by 5 bases and 0 bases, with 7 bases remaining between them. The CDR3 region has the DNA TGTGCCAGCAGTCCATCAAACCAAGAGACCCAGTACTTC. Translated, it gives CASSPSNQETQYF.

This chain connects TRBV30 to TRBJ1-6; 7 positions agree with TRBD1. In germline, CDR1 is GTSNPN, CDR2 SVGIG (reference sequence). V gave up 5 bases and J gave up 7 bases; unmatched junction bases: 8. The CDR3 has 14 residues. Here the CDR3 reads CAWEDGTDNSPLHF. The CDR3 nucleotides are TGTGCCTGGGAGGACGGGACAGACAATTCACCCCTCCACTTT.

V usage is TRBV5-6 and J usage is TRBJ2-7; maybe TRBD2 (6 bases). V lost 4 bases to trimming and J lost 4 bases, with 9 bases between them. The CDR3 spans 12 residues. The germline CDR1 and CDR2 sequences are SGHDT and YYEEEE. The CDR3 DNA reads as TGTGCCAGCAGCGCGGGACCTTACGAGCAGTACTTC. It translates to CASSAGPYEQYF.

This chain connects TRBV7-2 to TRBJ2-7; a possible D gene is TRBD2 (5 bases). V lost 7 bases, J lost 3 bases, and 28 bases lay in between. The CDR3 is made up of 18 amino acids. Germline V lookup: CDR1 SGHTA, CDR2 FQGNSA. The CDR3 nucleotides read TGTGCCAGCACCCGAGGTGGCTTGGGGAGTTGGGGAGACTACGAGCAGTACTTC. Translated: CASTRGGLGSWGDYEQYF.

The chain couples TRBV28 to TRBJ1-4; D unclear. Germline V gene data show CDR1 as MDHEN and CDR2 as SYDVKM. Trimming pared 6 bases from V and 8 bases from J, leaving 16 bases between. CDR3 length: 14 residues. This chain's CDR3 is CASSPLGEVEKLFF. The CDR3 DNA reads TGTGCCAGCAGCCCCCTTGGGGAGGTCGAAAAACTGTTTTTT.

The genes are TRBV10-3 and TRBJ1-5; TRBD1 aligns across 7 bases. The CDR3 has 16 residues. Trimming removed 2 bases from V and 2 bases from J; junction bases left unmatched: 6. Germline CDR1 is ENHRY and CDR2 is SYGVKD. The CDR3 nucleotides read TGTGCCATCAGTGAGACAGGGGACCCTGGCAATCAGCCCCAGCATTTT. Protein product: CAISETGDPGNQPQHF.

The gene calls are TRBV11-2 and TRBJ2-5; a possible D gene is TRBD2 (5 bases). The CDR3 sequence is 17 residues long. Germline assignment: CDR1 SGHAT and CDR2 FQNNGV. V gave up 0 bases and J gave up 3 bases, with 17 bases separating them. The CDR3 region is CASSLEEGLNTEETQYF. The CDR3 DNA sequence: TGTGCCAGCAGCTTAGAGGAAGGACTTAATACTGAAGAGACCCAGTACTTC.

The chain links TRBV2 to TRBJ2-3; a possible D gene is TRBD1 (5 bases). CDR1 and CDR2 (germline): SNHLY, FYNNEI. Trimming took off 6 bases at V and 2 bases at J, with 18 bases between the two ends. The CDR3 totals 16 residues. The CDR3 DNA is TGTGCCAGCAGAATTCTTAAATTTGGGGCCACAGATACGCAGTATTTT. Translation: CASRILKFGATDTQYF. Using reference TRBV2 and TRBJ2-3 for the parts outside the CDR3, the full variable domain is EPEVTQTPSHQVTQMGQEVILRCVPISNHLYFYWYRQILGQKVEFLVSFYNNEISEKSEIFDDQFSVERPDGSNFTLKIRSTKLEDSAMYFCASRILKFGATDTQYFGPGTRLTVL.

The chain combines TRBV4-2 with TRBJ2-2; TRBD2 is a possible D gene (7 bases). V was shortened by 8 bases and J by 8 bases, with 24 bases between the two germline ends. Germline V gene data show CDR1 as LGHNA and CDR2 as YNFKEQ. The CDR3 loop spans 16 amino acids. Here the CDR3 DNA reads TGTGCCAGCTACCCAGTAGCCGGGGGGCCGATAGGGGAGCTGTTTTTT. Translation gives CASYPVAGGPIGELFF.

DNA of the CDR3: TGTGCCAGCAGCCTACGGACAGGGGCCGGGGAGCTGTTTTTT. Its protein product is CASSLRTGAGELFF. This sequence joins TRBV4-2 and TRBJ2-2, with 9 bases that match TRBD1. Germline assignment: CDR1 LGHNA and CDR2 YNFKEQ. CDR3 length equals 14 residues. J gave up 6 bases and V 4 bases, and 3 bases lay outside the gene matches.

The chain employs TRBV5-6 and TRBJ1-2; D perhaps matches TRBD1 (6 bases). CDR3 length equals 18 residues. V was cut by 4 bases and J by 4 bases, with 26 bases left in between. The germline V gene encodes CDR1 SGHDT and CDR2 YYEEEE. For the CDR3, the DNA is TGTGCCAGCAGCGGAATGAATGATTGGACAGAGCTTTCCTATGGCTACACCTTC. This translates into CASSGMNDWTELSYGYTF.

This clone was seen once. V and J are TRBV5-4 and TRBJ2-3; D possibly corresponds to TRBD1 (5 bases). In germline, CDR1 is SGHNT, CDR2 YYREEE (reference sequence). The CDR3 consists of 14 residues. V was pared by 4 bases and J by 2 bases, with 11 bases between. CDR3 loop: CASSQQVSTDTQYF. The DNA for the CDR3 is TGTGCCAGCAGCCAACAGGTCTCCACAGATACGCAGTATTTT. The whole variable domain, filled in from reference TRBV5-4 and TRBJ2-3, reads ETGVTQSPTHLIKTRGQQVTLRCSSQSGHNTVSWYQQALGQGPQFIFQYYREEENGRGNFPPRFSGLQFPNYSSELNVNALELDDSALYLCASSQQVSTDTQYFGPGTRLTVL.